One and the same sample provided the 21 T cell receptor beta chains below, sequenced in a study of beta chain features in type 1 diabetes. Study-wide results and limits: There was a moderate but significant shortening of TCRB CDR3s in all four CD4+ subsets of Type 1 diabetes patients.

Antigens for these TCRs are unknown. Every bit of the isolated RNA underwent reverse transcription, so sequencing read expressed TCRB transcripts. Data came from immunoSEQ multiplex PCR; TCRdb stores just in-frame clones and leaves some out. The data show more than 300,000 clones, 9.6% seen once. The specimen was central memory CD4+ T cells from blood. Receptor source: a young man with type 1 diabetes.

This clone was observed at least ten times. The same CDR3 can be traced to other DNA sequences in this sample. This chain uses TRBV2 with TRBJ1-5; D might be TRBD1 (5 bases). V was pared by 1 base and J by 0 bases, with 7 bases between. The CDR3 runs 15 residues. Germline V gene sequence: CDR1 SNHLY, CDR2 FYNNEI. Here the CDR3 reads CASSEVRGSNQPQHF. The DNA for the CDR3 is TGTGCCAGCAGTGAAGTGAGGGGTAGCAATCAGCCCCAGCATTTT.

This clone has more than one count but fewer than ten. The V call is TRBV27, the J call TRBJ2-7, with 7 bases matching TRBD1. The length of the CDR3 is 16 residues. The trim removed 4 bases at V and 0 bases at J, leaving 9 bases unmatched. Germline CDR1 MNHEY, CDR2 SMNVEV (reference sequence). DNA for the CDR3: TGTGCCAGCAGTTCCGAGGGGGCCAGGAGCTCCTACGAGCAGTACTTC. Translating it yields CASSSEGARSSYEQYF.

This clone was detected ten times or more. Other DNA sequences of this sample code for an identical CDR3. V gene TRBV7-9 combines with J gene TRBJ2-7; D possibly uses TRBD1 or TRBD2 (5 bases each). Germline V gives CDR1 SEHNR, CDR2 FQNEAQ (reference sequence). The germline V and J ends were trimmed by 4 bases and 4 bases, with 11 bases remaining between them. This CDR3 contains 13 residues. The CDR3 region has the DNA TGTGCCAGCAGCTCGGGACGGATTTACGAGCAGTACTTC. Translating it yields CASSSGRIYEQYF.

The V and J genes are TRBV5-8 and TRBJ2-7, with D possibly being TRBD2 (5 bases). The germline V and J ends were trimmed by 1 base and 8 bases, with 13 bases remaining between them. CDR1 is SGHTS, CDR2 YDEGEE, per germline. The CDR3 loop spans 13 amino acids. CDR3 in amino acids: CASSLLGSAKQYF. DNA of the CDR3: TGTGCCAGCAGCTTGTTAGGTAGCGCGAAGCAGTACTTC.

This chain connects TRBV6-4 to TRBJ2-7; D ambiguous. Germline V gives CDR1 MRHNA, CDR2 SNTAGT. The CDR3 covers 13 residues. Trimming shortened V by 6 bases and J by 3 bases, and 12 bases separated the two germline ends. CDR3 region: CASSPGPDYEQYF. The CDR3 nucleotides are TGTGCCAGCAGCCCCGGACCCGACTACGAGCAGTACTTC.

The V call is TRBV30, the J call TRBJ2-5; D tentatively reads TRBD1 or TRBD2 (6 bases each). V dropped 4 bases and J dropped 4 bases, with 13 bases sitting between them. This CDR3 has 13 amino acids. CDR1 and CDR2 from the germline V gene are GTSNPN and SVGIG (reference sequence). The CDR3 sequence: CAWNKEGGETQYF. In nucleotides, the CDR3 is TGTGCCTGGAACAAAGAGGGGGGAGAGACCCAGTACTTC.

The CDR3 DNA is TGCGCCAGCAGCCGTGGGACAGGGCCTAGCGGGAGCCCCTACAATGAGCAGTTCTTC. Encoded protein: CASSRGTGPSGSPYNEQFF. The rearrangement links TRBV4-3 to TRBJ2-1, with a possible D match to TRBD2 (10 bases). Germline V CDR1 and CDR2: LGHNA, YSLEER. The CDR3 spans 19 residues. V was cut by 4 bases and J by 2 bases, with 24 bases left in between.

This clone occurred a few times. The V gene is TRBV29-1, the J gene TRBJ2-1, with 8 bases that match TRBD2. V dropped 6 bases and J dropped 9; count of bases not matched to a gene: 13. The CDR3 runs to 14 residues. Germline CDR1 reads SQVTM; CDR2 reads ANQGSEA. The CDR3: CSVRRSGSQGEQFF. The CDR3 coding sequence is TGCAGCGTAAGGAGGAGCGGGAGTCAGGGTGAGCAGTTCTTC.

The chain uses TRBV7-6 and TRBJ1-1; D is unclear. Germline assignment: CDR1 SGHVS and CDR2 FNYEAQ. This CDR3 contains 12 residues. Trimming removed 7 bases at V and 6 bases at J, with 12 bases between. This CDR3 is CASTSSAAEAFF. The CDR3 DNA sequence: TGTGCCAGCACCTCTTCGGCAGCTGAAGCTTTCTTT.

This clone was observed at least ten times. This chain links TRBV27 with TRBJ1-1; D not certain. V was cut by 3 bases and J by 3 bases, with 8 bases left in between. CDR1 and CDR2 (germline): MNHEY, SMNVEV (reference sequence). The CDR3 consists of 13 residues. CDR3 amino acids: CASSFTRDTEAFF. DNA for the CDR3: TGTGCCAGCAGTTTCACCAGAGACACTGAAGCTTTCTTT.

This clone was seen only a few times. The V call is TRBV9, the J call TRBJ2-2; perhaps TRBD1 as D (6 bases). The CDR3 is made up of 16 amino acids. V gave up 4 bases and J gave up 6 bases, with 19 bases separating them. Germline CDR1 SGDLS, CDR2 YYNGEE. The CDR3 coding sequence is TGTGCCAGCAGCCCCCTCTCCGTACAGGGCTCCGGGGAGCTGTTTTTT. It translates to CASSPLSVQGSGELFF. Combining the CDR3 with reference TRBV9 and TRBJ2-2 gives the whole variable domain DSGVTQTPKHLITATGQRVTLRCSPRSGDLSVYWYQQSLDQGLQFLIQYYNGEERAKGNILERFSAQQFPDLHSELNLSSLELGDSALYFCASSPLSVQGSGELFFGEGSRLTVL.

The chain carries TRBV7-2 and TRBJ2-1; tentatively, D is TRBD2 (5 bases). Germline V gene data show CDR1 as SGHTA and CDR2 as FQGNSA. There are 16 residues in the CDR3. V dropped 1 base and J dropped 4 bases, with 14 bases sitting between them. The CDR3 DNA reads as TGTGCCAGCAGCTTAGGTAGCGAATCAATTTACAATGAGCAGTTCTTC. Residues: CASSLGSESIYNEQFF.

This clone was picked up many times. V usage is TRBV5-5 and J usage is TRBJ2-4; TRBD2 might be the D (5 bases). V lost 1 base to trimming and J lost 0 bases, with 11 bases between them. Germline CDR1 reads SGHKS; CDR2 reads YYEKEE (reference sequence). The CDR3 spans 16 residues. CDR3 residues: CASSLWVGLAKNIQYF. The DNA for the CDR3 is TGTGCCAGCAGCTTGTGGGTCGGACTAGCCAAAAACATTCAGTACTTC.

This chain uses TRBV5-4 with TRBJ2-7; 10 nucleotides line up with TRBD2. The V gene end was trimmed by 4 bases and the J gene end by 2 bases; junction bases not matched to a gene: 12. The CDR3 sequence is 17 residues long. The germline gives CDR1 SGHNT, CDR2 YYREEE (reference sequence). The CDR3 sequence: CASSPPRSGRPTYEQYF. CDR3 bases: TGTGCCAGCAGCCCTCCCCGTAGCGGGAGGCCCACCTACGAGCAGTACTTC.

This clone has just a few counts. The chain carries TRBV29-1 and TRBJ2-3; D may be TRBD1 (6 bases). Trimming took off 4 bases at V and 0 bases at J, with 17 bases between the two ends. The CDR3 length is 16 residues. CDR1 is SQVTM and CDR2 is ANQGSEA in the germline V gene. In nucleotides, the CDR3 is TGCAGCGTTGGGGTCAGGGGCAGAACGAGCACAGATACGCAGTATTTT. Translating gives CSVGVRGRTSTDTQYF.

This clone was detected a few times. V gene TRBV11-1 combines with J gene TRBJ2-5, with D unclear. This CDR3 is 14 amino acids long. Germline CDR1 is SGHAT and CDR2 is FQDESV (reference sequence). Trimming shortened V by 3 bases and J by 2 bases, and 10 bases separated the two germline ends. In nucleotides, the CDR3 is TGTGCCAGCAGCTTCCTGGGAAATCAAGAGACCCAGTACTTC. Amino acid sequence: CASSFLGNQETQYF.

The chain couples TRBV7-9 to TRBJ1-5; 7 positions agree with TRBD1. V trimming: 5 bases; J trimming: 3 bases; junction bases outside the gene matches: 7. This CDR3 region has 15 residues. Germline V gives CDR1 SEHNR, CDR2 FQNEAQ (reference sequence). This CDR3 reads CASSPGTALNQPQHF. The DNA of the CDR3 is TGTGCCAGCAGCCCCGGGACAGCCCTCAATCAGCCCCAGCATTTT.

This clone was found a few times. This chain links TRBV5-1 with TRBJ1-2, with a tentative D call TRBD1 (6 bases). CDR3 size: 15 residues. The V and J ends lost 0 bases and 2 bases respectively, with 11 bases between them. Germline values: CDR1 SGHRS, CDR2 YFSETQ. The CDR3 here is CASSLGNRANYGYTF. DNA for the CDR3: TGCGCCAGCAGCTTGGGAAACAGGGCCAACTATGGCTACACCTTC.

The CDR3 nucleotides read TGTGCCAGCAGCTTTTATCGGCGTAATCAGCCCCAGCATTTT. Its translation is CASSFYRRNQPQHF. The genes are TRBV7-2 and TRBJ1-5, with unresolved D. The V and J ends lost 3 bases and 4 bases respectively, with 10 bases between them. This CDR3 has 14 residues. Germline values: CDR1 SGHTA, CDR2 FQGNSA. The full variable domain, rest sourced from reference TRBV7-2 and TRBJ1-5, is GAGVSQSPSNKVTEKGKDVELRCDPISGHTALYWYRQSLGQGLEFLIYFQGNSAPDKSGLPSDRFSAERTGGSVSTLTIQRTQQEDSAVYLCASSFYRRNQPQHFGDGTRLSIL.

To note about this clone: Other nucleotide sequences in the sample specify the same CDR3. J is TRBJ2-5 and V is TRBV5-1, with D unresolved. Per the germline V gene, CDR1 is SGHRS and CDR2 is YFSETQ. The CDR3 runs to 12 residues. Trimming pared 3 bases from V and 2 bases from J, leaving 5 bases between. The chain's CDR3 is CASSSPQETQYF. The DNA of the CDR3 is TGCGCCAGCAGCTCGCCTCAAGAGACCCAGTACTTC.

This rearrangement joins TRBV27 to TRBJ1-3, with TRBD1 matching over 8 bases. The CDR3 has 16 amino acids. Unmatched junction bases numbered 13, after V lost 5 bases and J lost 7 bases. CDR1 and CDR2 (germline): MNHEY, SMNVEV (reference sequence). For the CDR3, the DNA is TGTGCCAGCAGTCCCTGGACAGGGCAGATTCGGAACACCATATATTTT. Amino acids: CASSPWTGQIRNTIYF.